This T cell receptor (beta chain) was sequenced in a study of shared clonotypes between healthy human individuals (TCRdb year 2020). Regarding the complete study: The cohort included a few men and two women between 18 and 49 years of age. Each donor's leukapheresis produced roughly between about 0.9 and 9.5 billion PBMCs. For each donor, CD4 naive and CD4 memory were each run on three plates, CD8 naive on two plates, and CD8 memory on one plate. The study deeply sequenced blood TCR repertoires of five healthy adults to estimate repertoire size and the extent of clonotype sharing between individuals. Different laboratories and diverse techniques were used to prepare libraries and sequence TCR repertoires, to increase sequencing depth and limit assay-specific biases.

CDR1 and CDR2 are drawn from the germline V gene: SNHLY, FYNNEI. Spanning cysteine to phenylalanine, the CDR3 consists of 12 amino acids. Of all the DNA, just the CDR3 is kept, 36 bases in frame from base 1. The junction carries 5 bases between V and J, which are trimmed by 2 bases and 3 bases respectively. Only a few counts were recorded for this clone. Its antigen remains undetermined. Base qualities are not recorded, but no much larger clone differs from it by a single base. The donors were healthy, HIV-negative adults with no recently reported acute infections or vaccinations. Only Caucasian adults living in Nashville, Tennessee, USA were represented among the donors. CD8 memory samples combined magnetically selected CD45RO+ cells with CCR7-negative CD45RA+ effector memory (TemRA) cells. After blood collection by leukapheresis, PBMCs were isolated using Ficoll-Histopaque density gradient centrifugation and then cryopreserved in the vapor phase of liquid nitrogen. Purity and quantity of every magnetically sorted T cell population were checked by analytical flow cytometry. From each sorted fraction, genomic DNA was isolated and quantified by UV absorbance on a Nanodrop 2000c.

Study-wide conclusions, independent of this receptor: Sharing across several donors was observed for approximately 5% of naive CD4, around 3.5% of naive CD8, roughly 2.3% of memory CD4, and roughly 0.43% of memory CD8 clonotypes. Based on pairwise subsampling, the degree of clonotype sharing among donors was expected to be affected by sequencing depth. Rarefaction of sorted-subset datasets indicated incomplete sequencing despite the large sequencing depth. Naive subsets generally had larger estimated clonotype richness than memory subsets. The small number of donors limited the genetic and exposure-history diversity represented. Sampling was restricted to blood, and TCR repertoires in tissues likely differ from the TCR repertoires found in blood. Clonotypes shared by all four sorted-subset donors showed higher generation probabilities than non-shared clonotypes.

Using the deep immunoSEQ assay, TCR CDR3 regions were amplified from genomic DNA by multiplex PCR. Extracted genomic DNA from each cell subset was distributed evenly across all wells of several immunoSEQ 96-well plates, and each plate was treated as a replicate. For sorted subsets, each replicate PCR was loaded with approximately 0.2 ug genomic DNA, equivalent to 30,000 or so T cell genomes. The purified libraries were quantified using a Qubit 3.0 fluorometer, sized with a Bioanalyzer 2100, and then quantified again using the KAPA Library Quantification kit. A separate single-read 150-cycle Illumina NextSeq 550 flow cell was used to sequence each immunoSEQ 96-well plate. The authors' pipeline ran thus. Because only junctional sequences without quality scores were contained in the immunoSEQ output, filtering matching that applied to full-length reads could not be performed. To assign V/J genes and CDR3, sequences were annotated against IMGT germline references using PyIR, a Python wrapper for IgBLAST v1.9. Any read was removed if the V/J assignment was weak (E-value above 1e-6), the CDR3 was missing, or the read contained stop codons, out-of-frame junctions, or ambiguous translated residues. V3J clonotypes were defined as sequences sharing the same inferred V gene, J gene, and CDR3 amino acid sequence. Percentage overlap between repertoires was calculated by dividing the number of shared unique clonotypes by the size of the smaller repertoire. Repertoire richness was assessed with RTK rarefaction, the Chao1 estimator, and Recon v2.1 estimates of unobserved clonotypes. OLGA was used to compute generation probabilities for all TCRbeta clonotypes that the gDNA method yielded from a handful of donors. Here the immuneACCESS table is served through TCRdb, limited to in-frame sequences with V and J called. Missing clones are a known gap in these copies; in checked studies unresolved V genes cover under half, and the rest lacks a known reason. That table gives V, J and clone size, and the DNA gave D and trimming. The sample profile shows around 690,000 clones; about 90% of them were found once. Clones ranked in the top ten supply around a third of the sample.

The rearrangement joined TRBV2 to TRBJ2-7, with no confidently assigned D gene. The sequence derives from a man aged 18 to 30 in good health. Some clones in this sample may be carry-over from other donors' samples. Source material: memory CD8+ T cells from PBMCs. The cell subset or site label, as the study defines it: CD45RO+ cells pooled with CCR7-negative TemRA cells. Read as DNA, the sequence is TGTGCCAGCAGTGAACGAGACTACGAGCAGTACTTC. Its product reads: CASSERDYEQYF.